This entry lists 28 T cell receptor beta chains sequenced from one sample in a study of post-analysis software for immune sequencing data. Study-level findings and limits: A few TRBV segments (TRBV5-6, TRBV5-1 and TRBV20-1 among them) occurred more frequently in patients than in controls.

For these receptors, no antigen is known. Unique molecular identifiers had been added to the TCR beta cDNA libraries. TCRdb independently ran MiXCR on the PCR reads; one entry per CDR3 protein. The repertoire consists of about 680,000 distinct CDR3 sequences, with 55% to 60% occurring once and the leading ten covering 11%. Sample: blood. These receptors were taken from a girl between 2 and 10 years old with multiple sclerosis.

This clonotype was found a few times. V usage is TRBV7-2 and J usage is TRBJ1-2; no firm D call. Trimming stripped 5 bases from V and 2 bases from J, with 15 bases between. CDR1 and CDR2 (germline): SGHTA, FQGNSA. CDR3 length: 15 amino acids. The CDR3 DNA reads TGTGCCAGCAGCCCCGAAGGCCCAACCAACTATGGCTACACCTTC. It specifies CASSPEGPTNYGYTF.

The CDR3 reads CAITASGPNTEAFF. CDR3 in DNA: TGTGCCATCACGGCGAGCGGACCGAACACTGAAGCTTTCTTT. The V and J genes are TRBV10-3 and TRBJ1-1, with D unclear. CDR3 length equals 14 residues. The germline CDR1 and CDR2 sequences are ENHRY and SYGVKD. V lost 7 bases and J 1 base, leaving 13 bases between the germline ends.

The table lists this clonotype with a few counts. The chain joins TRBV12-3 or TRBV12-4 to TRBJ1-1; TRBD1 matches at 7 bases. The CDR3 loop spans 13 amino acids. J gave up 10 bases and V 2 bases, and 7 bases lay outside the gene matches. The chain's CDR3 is CASSLREGARAFF. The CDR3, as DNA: TGTGCCAGCAGTTTAAGAGAGGGGGCGCGAGCTTTCTTT.

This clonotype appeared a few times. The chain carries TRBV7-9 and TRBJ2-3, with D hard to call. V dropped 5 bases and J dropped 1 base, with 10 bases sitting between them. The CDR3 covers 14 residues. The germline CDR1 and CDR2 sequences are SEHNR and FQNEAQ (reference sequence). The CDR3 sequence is CASSMDRGTDTQYF. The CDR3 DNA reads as TGTGCCAGCAGCATGGACCGCGGCACAGATACGCAGTATTTT.

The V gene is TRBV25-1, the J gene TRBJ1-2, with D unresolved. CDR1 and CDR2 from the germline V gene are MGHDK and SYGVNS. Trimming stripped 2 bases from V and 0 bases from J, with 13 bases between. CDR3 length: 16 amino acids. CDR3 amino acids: CASSEGSEGANYGYTF. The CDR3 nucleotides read TGTGCCAGCAGTGAAGGTTCGGAAGGAGCTAACTATGGCTACACCTTC.

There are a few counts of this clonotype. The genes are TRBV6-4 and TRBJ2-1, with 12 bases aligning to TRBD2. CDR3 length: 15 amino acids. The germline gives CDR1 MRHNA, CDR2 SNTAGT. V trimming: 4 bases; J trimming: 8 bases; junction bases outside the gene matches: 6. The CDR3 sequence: CASSALGLAGHEQFF. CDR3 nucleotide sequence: TGTGCCAGCAGTGCCTTGGGACTAGCGGGCCATGAGCAGTTCTTC.

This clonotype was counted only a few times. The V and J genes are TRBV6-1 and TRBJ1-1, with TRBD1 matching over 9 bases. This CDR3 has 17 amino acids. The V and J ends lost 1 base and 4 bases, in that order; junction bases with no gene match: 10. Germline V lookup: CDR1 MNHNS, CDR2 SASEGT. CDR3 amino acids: CASSEGTNRGRITEAFF. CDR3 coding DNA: TGTGCCAGCAGTGAAGGGACGAACAGGGGGCGGATCACTGAAGCTTTCTTT.

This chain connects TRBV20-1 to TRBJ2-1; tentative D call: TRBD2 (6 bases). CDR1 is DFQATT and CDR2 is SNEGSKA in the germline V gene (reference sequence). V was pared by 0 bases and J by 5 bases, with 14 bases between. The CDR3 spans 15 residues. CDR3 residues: CSARDGLAFNNEQFF. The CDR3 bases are TGCAGTGCTAGAGACGGTCTAGCGTTCAACAATGAGCAGTTCTTC.

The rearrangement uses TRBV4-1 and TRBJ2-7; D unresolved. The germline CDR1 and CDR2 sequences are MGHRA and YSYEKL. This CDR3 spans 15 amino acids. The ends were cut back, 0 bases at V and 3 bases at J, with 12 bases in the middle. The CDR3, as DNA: TGCGCCAGCAGCCAAGATATGAACTCTATCTACGAGCAGTACTTC. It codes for CASSQDMNSIYEQYF.

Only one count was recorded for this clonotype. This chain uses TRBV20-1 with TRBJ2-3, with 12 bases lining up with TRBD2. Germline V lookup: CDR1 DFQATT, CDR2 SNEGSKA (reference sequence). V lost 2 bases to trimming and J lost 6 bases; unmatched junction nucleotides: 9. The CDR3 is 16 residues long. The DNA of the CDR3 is TGCAGTGCTAGATCCGGACTAGCGGGATCGGGCGATACGCAGTATTTT. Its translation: CSARSGLAGSGDTQYF.

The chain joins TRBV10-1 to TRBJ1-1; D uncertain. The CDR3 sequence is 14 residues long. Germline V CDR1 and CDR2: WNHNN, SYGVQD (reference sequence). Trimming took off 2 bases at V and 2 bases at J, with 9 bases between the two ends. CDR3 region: CASSELQANTEAFF. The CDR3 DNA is TGCGCCAGCAGTGAGCTGCAGGCCAACACTGAAGCTTTCTTT.

CDR3: CASSGSGTNYGYTF. In DNA form, the CDR3 reads TGTGCCAGCAGCGGATCCGGGACTAACTATGGCTACACCTTC. V and J are TRBV28 and TRBJ1-2; D gene uncertain. This CDR3 has 14 amino acids. Germline V CDR1 and CDR2: MDHEN, SYDVKM. V dropped 6 bases and J dropped 0 bases, with 11 bases sitting between them.

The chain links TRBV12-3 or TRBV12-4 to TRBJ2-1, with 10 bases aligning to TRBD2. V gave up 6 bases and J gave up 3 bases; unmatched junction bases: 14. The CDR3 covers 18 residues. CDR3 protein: CASSLRFRKRGGYNEQFF. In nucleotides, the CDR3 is TGTGCCAGCAGCCTTCGTTTCAGGAAGCGGGGGGGCTACAATGAGCAGTTCTTC.

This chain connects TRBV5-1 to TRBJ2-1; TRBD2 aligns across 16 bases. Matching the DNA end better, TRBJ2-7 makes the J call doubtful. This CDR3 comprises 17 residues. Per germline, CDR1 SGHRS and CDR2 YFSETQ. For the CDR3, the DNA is TGCGCCAGCAGCCCTGAGGGACTAGCGGGAGGGCCCTACGAGCAGTACTTC. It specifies CASSPEGLAGGPYEQYF.

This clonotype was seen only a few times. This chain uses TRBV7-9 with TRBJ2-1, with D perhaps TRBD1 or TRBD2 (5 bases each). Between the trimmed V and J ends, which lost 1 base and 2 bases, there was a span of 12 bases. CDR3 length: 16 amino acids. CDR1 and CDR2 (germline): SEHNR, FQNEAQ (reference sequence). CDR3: CASSLVRQGPYNEQFF. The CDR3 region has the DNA TGTGCCAGCAGCTTAGTTCGGCAGGGACCCTACAATGAGCAGTTCTTC.

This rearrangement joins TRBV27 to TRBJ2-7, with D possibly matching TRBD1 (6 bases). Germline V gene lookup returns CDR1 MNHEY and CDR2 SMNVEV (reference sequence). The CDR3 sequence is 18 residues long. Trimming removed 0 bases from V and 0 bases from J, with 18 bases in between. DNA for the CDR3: TGTGCCAGCAGTTTATCGATGCCCGGACAGACAAGCTCCTACGAGCAGTACTTC. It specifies CASSLSMPGQTSSYEQYF.

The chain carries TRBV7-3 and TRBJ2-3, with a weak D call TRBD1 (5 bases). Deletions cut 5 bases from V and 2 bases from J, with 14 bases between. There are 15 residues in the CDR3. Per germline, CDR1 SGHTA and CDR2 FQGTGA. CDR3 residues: CASSRVAGYTDTQYF. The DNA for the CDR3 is TGTGCCAGCAGCCGGGTCGCAGGGTACACAGATACGCAGTATTTT.

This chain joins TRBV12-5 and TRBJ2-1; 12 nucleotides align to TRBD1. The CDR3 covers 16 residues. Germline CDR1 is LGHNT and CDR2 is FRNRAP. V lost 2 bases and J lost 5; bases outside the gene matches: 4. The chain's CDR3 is CASGLSWDRGHNEQFF. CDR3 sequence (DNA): TGTGCTAGTGGTTTGAGCTGGGACAGGGGGCACAATGAGCAGTTCTTC. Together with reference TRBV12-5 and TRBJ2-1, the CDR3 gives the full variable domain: DARVTQTPRHKVTEMGQEVTMRCQPILGHNTVFWYRQTMMQGLELLAYFRNRAPLDDSGMPKDRFSAEMPDATLATLKIQPSEPRDSAVYFCASGLSWDRGHNEQFFGPGTRLTVL.

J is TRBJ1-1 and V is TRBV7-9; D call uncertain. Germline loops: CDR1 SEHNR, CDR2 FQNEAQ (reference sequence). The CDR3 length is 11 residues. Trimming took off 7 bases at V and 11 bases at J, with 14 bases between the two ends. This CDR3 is CASTQYQDAFF. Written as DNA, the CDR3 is TGTGCCAGCACCCAATACCAGGACGCTTTCTTT.

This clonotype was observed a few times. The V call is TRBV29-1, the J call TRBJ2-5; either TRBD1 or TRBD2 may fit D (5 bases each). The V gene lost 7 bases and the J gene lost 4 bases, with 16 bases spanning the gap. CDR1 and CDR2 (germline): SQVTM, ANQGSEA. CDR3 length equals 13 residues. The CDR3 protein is CSAHGAGSETQYF. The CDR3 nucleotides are TGCAGCGCCCACGGGGCAGGGTCAGAGACCCAGTACTTC.

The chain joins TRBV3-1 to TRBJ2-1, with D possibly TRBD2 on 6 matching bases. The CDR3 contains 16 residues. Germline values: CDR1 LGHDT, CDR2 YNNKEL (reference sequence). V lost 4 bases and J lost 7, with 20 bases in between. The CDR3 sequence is CASSPRGAWGENEQFF. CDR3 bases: TGTGCCAGCAGCCCCCGAGGGGCTTGGGGGGAGAATGAGCAGTTCTTC.

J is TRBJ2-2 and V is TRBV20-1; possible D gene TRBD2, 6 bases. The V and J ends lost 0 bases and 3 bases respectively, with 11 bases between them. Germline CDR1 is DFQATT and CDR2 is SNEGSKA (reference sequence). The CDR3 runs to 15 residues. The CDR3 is CSARDPGLHTGELFF. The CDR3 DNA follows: TGCAGTGCTAGAGACCCGGGACTGCACACCGGGGAGCTGTTTTTT.

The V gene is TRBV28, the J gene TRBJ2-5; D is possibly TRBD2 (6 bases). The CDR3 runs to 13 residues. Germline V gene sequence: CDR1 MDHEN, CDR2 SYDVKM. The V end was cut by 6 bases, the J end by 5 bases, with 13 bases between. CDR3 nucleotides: TGTGCCAGCAGCTCTAGTGCGGGGGAGACCCAGTACTTC. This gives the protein CASSSSAGETQYF.

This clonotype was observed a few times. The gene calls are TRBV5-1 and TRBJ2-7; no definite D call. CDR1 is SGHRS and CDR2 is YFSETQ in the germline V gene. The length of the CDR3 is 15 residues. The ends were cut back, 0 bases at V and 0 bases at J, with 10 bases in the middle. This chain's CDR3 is CASSLARKGSYEQYF. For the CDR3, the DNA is TGCGCCAGCAGCTTGGCCAGGAAGGGCTCCTACGAGCAGTACTTC.

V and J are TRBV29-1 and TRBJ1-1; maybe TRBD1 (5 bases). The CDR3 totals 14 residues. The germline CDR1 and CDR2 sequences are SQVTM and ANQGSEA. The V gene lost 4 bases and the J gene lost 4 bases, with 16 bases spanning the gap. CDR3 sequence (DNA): TGCAGCGTTGGGAGGCCGGGGGGGGGCACTGAAGCTTTCTTT. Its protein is CSVGRPGGGTEAFF.

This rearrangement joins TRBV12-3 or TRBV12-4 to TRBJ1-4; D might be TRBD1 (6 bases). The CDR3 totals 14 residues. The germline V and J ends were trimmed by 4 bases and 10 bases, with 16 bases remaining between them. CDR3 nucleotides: TGTGCCAGCAGTTCCCAGGGGACTCTAGGAAAACTGTTTTTT. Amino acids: CASSSQGTLGKLFF.

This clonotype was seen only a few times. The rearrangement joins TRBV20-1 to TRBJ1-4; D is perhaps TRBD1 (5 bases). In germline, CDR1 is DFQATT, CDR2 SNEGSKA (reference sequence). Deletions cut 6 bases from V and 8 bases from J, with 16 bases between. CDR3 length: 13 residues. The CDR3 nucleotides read TGCAGTGCGGGGTCTGAGAGGGACGAAAAACTGTTTTTT. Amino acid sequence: CSAGSERDEKLFF.

The CDR3 region has the DNA TGTGCCAGCAGCCAACCGGGACTTTCCTACGAGCAGTACTTC. Protein sequence: CASSQPGLSYEQYF. The genes are TRBV4-2 and TRBJ2-7; D possibly corresponds to TRBD2 (6 bases). Germline values: CDR1 LGHNA, CDR2 YNFKEQ. The V end lost 2 bases, the J end lost 1 base, and 9 bases lay between the germline ends. The CDR3 has 14 residues.